This T cell receptor (beta chain) stems from a study of T cell clonotyping in hematopoietic cell transplantation. On the study more broadly: Pretransplant recipient samples were taken after cytoreduction.

From germline, CDR1 is MDHEN and CDR2 SYDVKM. The CDR3 extends over 14 amino acids. Trimming shortened V by 8 bases and J by 0 bases, and 11 bases separated the two germline ends. Described time point: recipient sample about 28 days before transplant, after cytoreduction. Assay used: immunoSEQ multiplex PCR; TCRdb lists only in-frame clones, some missing. This table holds roughly 30,000 clones, about 93% found once. This chain connects TRBV28 to TRBJ1-5; D is perhaps TRBD1 (5 bases). The source is a man in his fifties with acute myeloid leukemia. Some clones in this sample may be carry-over from other donors' samples. The sequences come from peripheral blood mononuclear cells, collected before stem cell transplant. The CDR3 DNA reads TGTGCCAGCCTGGACATTTCTAGCAATCAGCCCCAGCATTTT. Its translation is CASLDISSNQPQHF.